The rows below give T cell receptor beta chains drawn from one sample of a study of cytomegalovirus exposure and HLA in healthy donors. Sequencing used immunoSEQ multiplex PCR; TCRdb keeps in-frame clones, though not all of them. The sample carries over 120,000 clones, around 79% recorded once. Material: PBMCs. The receptors were sampled from a male donor in good health and CMV-seronegative. The CDR3 runs from the conserved cysteine through the conserved F or W. The order of the fields is V gene, J gene, D gene, clone size, CDR3 protein, CDR3 DNA. D genes are given only for firm matches. For some rows the clone size is stated as once, few or many, or as a class when expanded; others skip it.

V: TRBV11-3
J: TRBJ2-1
D: .
size: few
CDR3: CASSFKRGDEQFF
DNA: TGTGCCAGCAGCTTTAAGAGAGGCGATGAGCAGTTCTTC

V: TRBV5-4
J: TRBJ2-7
D: .
size: once
CDR3: CASSLAVDREQYF
DNA: TGTGCCAGCAGCTTGGCGGTCGATCGCGAGCAGTACTTC

V: TRBV27
J: TRBJ1-1
D: .
size: .
CDR3: CASSLTRYNTEAFF
DNA: TGTGCCAGCAGCTTGACGCGGTACAACACTGAAGCTTTCTTT

V: TRBV6-1
J: TRBJ2-4
D: .
size: .
CDR3: CASSEARTARAF
DNA: TGTGCCAGCAGTGAAGCGAGGACAGCCCGAGCCTTC

V: TRBV2
J: TRBJ2-3
D: TRBD2
size: .
CDR3: CASRKELAGRDTQYF
DNA: TGTGCCAGCAGGAAGGAACTAGCGGGGAGAGATACGCAGTATTTT

V: TRBV7-9
J: TRBJ1-2
D: TRBD1
size: .
CDR3: CASSPQGWGAGYTF
DNA: TGTGCCAGCAGCCCACAGGGGTGGGGAGCTGGCTACACCTTC

V: TRBV19
J: TRBJ1-1
D: .
size: .
CDR3: CASSLVWNTEAFF
DNA: TGTGCCAGTAGCCTCGTTTGGAACACTGAAGCTTTCTTT

V: TRBV25-1
J: TRBJ2-3
D: TRBD2
size: .
CDR3: CASSKLGLAEPGADTQYF
DNA: TGTGCCAGCAGCAAACTGGGGCTAGCGGAGCCCGGGGCAGATACGCAGTATTTT

V: TRBV19
J: TRBJ1-1
D: .
size: .
CDR3: CASSIQTGGYTEAFF
DNA: TGTGCCAGTAGTATCCAGACAGGCGGGTACACTGAAGCTTTCTTT

V: TRBV20-1
J: TRBJ2-1
D: .
size: .
CDR3: CSAVPDYEQFF
DNA: TGCAGTGCTGTCCCAGACTATGAGCAGTTCTTC

V: TRBV29-1
J: TRBJ2-5
D: .
size: .
CDR3: CSVAPGARETQYF
DNA: TGCAGCGTTGCCCCAGGGGCGAGGGAGACCCAGTACTTC

V: TRBV6-1
J: TRBJ1-2
D: .
size: once
CDR3: CASRPRQEYGYTF
DNA: TGTGCCAGCAGACCGAGACAGGAATATGGCTACACCTTC

V: TRBV2
J: TRBJ1-4
D: .
size: once
CDR3: CASRKTGKLNEKLFF
DNA: TGTGCCAGCAGAAAGACCGGGAAGTTAAATGAAAAACTGTTTTTT

V: TRBV19
J: TRBJ2-1
D: TRBD2
size: once
CDR3: CASSKGAGASYNEQFF
DNA: TGTGCCAGTAGTAAGGGCGCGGGAGCATCCTACAATGAGCAGTTCTTC

V: TRBV6-6
J: TRBJ2-1
D: .
size: .
CDR3: CASSYLSVSSYNEQFF
DNA: TGTGCCAGCAGTTATCTTTCCGTTAGTTCCTACAATGAGCAGTTCTTC

V: TRBV4-1
J: TRBJ1-3
D: TRBD1
size: .
CDR3: CASSQTSTGLSGNTIYF
DNA: TGCGCCAGCAGCCAAACCTCGACAGGGCTCTCTGGAAACACCATATATTTT

V: TRBV7-2
J: TRBJ2-7
D: .
size: .
CDR3: CASSLGRSSYEQYF
DNA: TGTGCCAGCAGCTTAGGTCGGAGCTCCTACGAGCAGTACTTC

V: TRBV4-1
J: TRBJ1-1
D: TRBD1
size: .
CDR3: CASSPGTGNTEAFF
DNA: TGCGCCAGCAGCCCCGGGACAGGGAACACTGAAGCTTTCTTT

V: TRBV7-9
J: TRBJ2-7
D: TRBD1
size: few
CDR3: CASSGTGGKNYEQYF
DNA: TGTGCCAGCAGCGGGACAGGAGGGAAAAATTACGAGCAGTACTTC

V: TRBV13
J: TRBJ2-7
D: TRBD1
size: .
CDR3: CASSLAVTGDEQYF
DNA: TGTGCCAGCAGCTTAGCGGTGACAGGGGACGAGCAGTACTTC

V: TRBV6-5
J: TRBJ1-3
D: .
size: .
CDR3: CASSYGGGGPSTIYF
DNA: TGTGCCAGCAGTTACGGCGGCGGAGGGCCCTCCACCATATATTTT

V: TRBV19
J: TRBJ1-5
D: TRBD1
size: .
CDR3: CASSILTTGTRPSSNQPQHF
DNA: TGTGCCAGTAGTATCCTTACGACAGGGACCCGCCCGTCGAGCAATCAGCCCCAGCATTTT

V: TRBV15
J: TRBJ2-7
D: TRBD1
size: .
CDR3: CATSIDRGYEQYF
DNA: TGTGCCACCAGCATAGACAGGGGATACGAGCAGTACTTC

V: TRBV30
J: TRBJ1-3
D: .
size: .
CDR3: CAWSAGTVGNTIYF
DNA: TGTGCCTGGAGTGCCGGGACTGTCGGAAACACCATATATTTT